These 18 T cell receptor beta chains were sequenced from one sample in a study of identical twins. TCRdb independently ran MiXCR on the 5' RACE reads; one entry per CDR3 protein. The sample has hundreds of thousands of distinct CDR3 sequences, around 12% seen once. The same sample was also studied in work on yellow fever vaccine responses in identical twins.

The sample was PBMCs. All receptors derive from a woman between 18 and 29 years old in good health.

V usage is TRBV5-1 and J usage is TRBJ2-1; 9 nucleotides align to TRBD2. This CDR3 has 16 amino acids. Germline V CDR1 and CDR2: SGHRS, YFSETQ. With 9 bases clipped from V and 4 bases from J, the junction kept 14 bases outside the gene matches. CDR3 sequence: CANTSSGVDLYNEQFF. CDR3 in DNA: TGCGCCAACACCTCTAGCGGGGTCGATCTATACAATGAGCAGTTCTTC.

This clonotype was recorded at least ten times. The CDR3 DNA follows: TGCAGCGTTACCCCCGAGGGGGGGACTGAAGCTTTCTTT. It translates to CSVTPEGGTEAFF. The chain employs TRBV29-1 and TRBJ1-1; a possible D gene is TRBD1 (6 bases). CDR3 length equals 13 residues. Deletions cut 5 bases from V and 5 bases from J, with 15 bases between. Germline V gene data show CDR1 as SQVTM and CDR2 as ANQGSEA. The full variable domain, rest sourced from reference TRBV29-1 and TRBJ1-1, is SAVISQKPSRDICQRGTSLTIQCQVDSQVTMMFWYRQQPGQSLTLIATANQGSEATYESGFVIDKFPISRPNLTFSTLTVSNMSPEDSSIYLCSVTPEGGTEAFFGQGTRLTVV.

This clonotype was detected a few times. DNA of the CDR3: TGTGCCAGCAGCCTTTTAGCGGGAGTTATCTACAATGAGCAGTTCTTC. Translation gives CASSLLAGVIYNEQFF. This chain connects TRBV7-6 to TRBJ2-1; TRBD2 matches at 9 bases. Germline loops: CDR1 SGHVS, CDR2 FNYEAQ. The length of the CDR3 is 16 residues. V lost 5 bases and J lost 3; bases outside the gene matches: 8.

The V gene is TRBV20-1, the J gene TRBJ2-5; D remains unclear. Germline loops: CDR1 DFQATT, CDR2 SNEGSKA (reference sequence). Trimming took 3 bases from V and 1 from J, leaving 9 bases between them. The CDR3 sequence is 13 residues long. CDR3 nucleotide sequence: TGCAGTGCTAGTACGGCCCCCCAAGAGACCCAGTACTTC. This encodes CSASTAPQETQYF.

This clonotype was found a few times. The rearrangement links TRBV7-2 to TRBJ2-3, with 7 bases that match TRBD2. V was pared by 1 base and J by 0 bases, with 4 bases of the junction left unmatched. The CDR3 is made up of 16 amino acids. CDR1 and CDR2 (germline): SGHTA, FQGNSA. CDR3 amino acids: CASSLVGEGSTDTQYF. Here the CDR3 DNA reads TGTGCCAGCAGCTTAGTGGGGGAGGGCAGCACAGATACGCAGTATTTT. The entire variable domain, with the rest obtained from reference TRBV7-2 and TRBJ2-3, is as follows: GAGVSQSPSNKVTEKGKDVELRCDPISGHTALYWYRQSLGQGLEFLIYFQGNSAPDKSGLPSDRFSAERTGGSVSTLTIQRTQQEDSAVYLCASSLVGEGSTDTQYFGPGTRLTVL.

This clonotype was counted only a few times. V and J are TRBV7-9 and TRBJ1-2; D remains ambiguous. The CDR3 sequence is 12 residues long. The germline V gene encodes CDR1 SEHNR and CDR2 FQNEAQ (reference sequence). Trimming cost V 5 bases and J 13 bases, with 17 bases left between them. CDR3 DNA: TGTGCCAGCAGCCCAGTGCAGTATGGGAGCACCTTC. Translating it yields CASSPVQYGSTF.

The chain links TRBV14 to TRBJ2-1; no clear D. Germline CDR1 is SGHDN and CDR2 is FVKESK. The CDR3 covers 16 residues. V was shortened by 0 bases and J by 8 bases, with 17 bases between the two germline ends. CDR3 nucleotides: TGTGCCAGCAGCCAAGATGAGTACGCGCTTGTCTATGAGCAGTTCTTC. Encoded protein: CASSQDEYALVYEQFF.

This clonotype was observed a handful of times. The chain carries TRBV18 and TRBJ2-3; TRBD1 matches at 8 bases. The length of the CDR3 is 15 residues. V shed 6 bases, J shed 6 bases, and the junction held 11 bases outside the gene matches. Germline lookup yields CDR1 KGHSH and CDR2 LQKENI. This CDR3 is CASSPGQGLSDTQYF. Written as DNA, the CDR3 is TGTGCCAGCTCTCCAGGACAGGGTTTATCCGATACGCAGTATTTT.

The chain carries TRBV5-1 and TRBJ2-1; 7 nucleotides match TRBD2. V trimming: 5 bases; J trimming: 5 bases; junction bases outside the gene matches: 4. Germline V lookup: CDR1 SGHRS, CDR2 YFSETQ. The CDR3 sequence is 13 residues long. CDR3 sequence (DNA): TGCGCCAGCAGTTGGGGGAGGGACAATGAGCAGTTCTTC. This translates into CASSWGRDNEQFF. The whole variable domain, filled in from reference TRBV5-1 and TRBJ2-1, reads KAGVTQTPRYLIKTRGQQVTLSCSPISGHRSVSWYQQTPGQGLQFLFEYFSETQRNKGNFPGRFSGRQFSNSRSEMNVSTLELGDSALYLCASSWGRDNEQFFGPGTRLTVL.

The gene calls are TRBV28 and TRBJ2-2; D is possibly TRBD1 or TRBD2 (5 bases each). Deletions cut 5 bases from V and 0 bases from J, with 13 bases between. The CDR3 covers 16 residues. CDR1 is MDHEN, CDR2 SYDVKM, per germline. The CDR3 here is CASSQPGTANTGELFF. In nucleotides, the CDR3 is TGTGCCAGCAGTCAACCCGGGACGGCGAACACCGGGGAGCTGTTTTTT. Looking up the rest from reference TRBV28 and TRBJ2-2 gives the full variable domain: DVKVTQSSRYLVKRTGEKVFLECVQDMDHENMFWYRQDPGLGLRLIYFSYDVKMKEKGDIPEGYSVSREKKERFSLILESASTNQTSMYLCASSQPGTANTGELFFGEGSRLTVL.

This clonotype was observed a few times. The V call is TRBV15, the J call TRBJ2-1, with D perhaps TRBD1 or TRBD2 (7 bases each). The CDR3 covers 17 residues. V lost 2 bases to trimming and J lost 2 bases, with 16 bases between them. The V gene's germline CDR1 is LNHNV and CDR2 YYDKDF (reference sequence). The CDR3 region has the DNA TGTGCCACCAGCAGAATAGCAGGGGGGGGAACCTACAATGAGCAGTTCTTC. It encodes CATSRIAGGGTYNEQFF.

This clonotype came up many times. The J gene is TRBJ2-1, the V gene TRBV12-3 or TRBV12-4; 8 bases are a match to TRBD2. CDR3 length: 16 amino acids. V lost 0 bases, J lost 0 bases, and 1 base stayed unmatched. The CDR3 protein is CASSLAAGGSYNEQFF. The DNA for the CDR3 is TGTGCCAGCAGTTTAGCGGCGGGAGGCTCCTACAATGAGCAGTTCTTC.

This clonotype turned up a few times. The J gene is TRBJ2-3, the V gene TRBV15; the match to TRBD2 covers 7 bases. CDR3 length: 14 residues. In germline, CDR1 is LNHNV, CDR2 YYDKDF (reference sequence). Trimming cost V 0 bases and J 6 bases; bases outside gene matches: 3. The CDR3: CATSRDRAGDTQYF. The DNA for the CDR3 is TGTGCCACCAGCAGAGATCGAGCGGGGGATACGCAGTATTTT.

The chain joins TRBV7-3 to TRBJ2-2; 7 positions agree with TRBD2. CDR1 SGHTA and CDR2 FQGTGA come from the germline V gene. Trimming took 8 bases from V and 7 from J; bases not matched to a gene: 25. This CDR3 has 19 amino acids. The CDR3 DNA reads as TGTGCCAGCGGAAACCCCCCTCTCGGGGTGGGAGGGCCCGTCGGGGAGCTGTTTTTT. Its translation is CASGNPPLGVGGPVGELFF. The whole variable domain, filled in from reference TRBV7-3 and TRBJ2-2, reads GAGVSQTPSNKVTEKGKYVELRCDPISGHTALYWYRQSLGQGPEFLIYFQGTGAADDSGLPNDRFFAVRPEGSVSTLKIQRTERGDSAVYLCASGNPPLGVGGPVGELFFGEGSRLTVL.

At least ten counts were recorded for this clonotype. The chain combines TRBV24-1 with TRBJ2-1; TRBD2 matches at 10 bases. The CDR3 covers 15 residues. J gave up 6 bases and V 6 bases, and 7 bases lay outside the gene matches. Germline CDR1 and CDR2: KGHDR and SFDVKD. CDR3 DNA: TGTGCCACCAGTTTCTCCCTAGCGGGAGTCAATGAGCAGTTCTTC. Amino acid sequence: CATSFSLAGVNEQFF.

This clonotype was picked up a small number of times. The chain carries TRBV29-1 and TRBJ2-2; D gene ambiguous. The length of the CDR3 is 11 residues. V dropped 4 bases and J dropped 7 bases, with 7 bases sitting between them. Germline lookup yields CDR1 SQVTM and CDR2 ANQGSEA. The CDR3 DNA follows: TGCAGCGTTGGGGTTGGCGGGGAGCTGTTTTTT. It codes for CSVGVGGELFF.

This clonotype was seen a few times. J is TRBJ2-1 and V is TRBV4-1; D is possibly TRBD1 (6 bases). V was trimmed by 0 bases and J by 5 bases, leaving 11 bases between them. This CDR3 has 15 amino acids. The germline V gene has CDR1 MGHRA and CDR2 YSYEKL. The CDR3 coding sequence is TGCGCCAGCAGCCAAGATAGGGACACCGACAATGAGCAGTTCTTC. It is translated as CASSQDRDTDNEQFF.

About this clonotype itself: Possible read error: a much larger clone is one base away. J is TRBJ2-7 and V is TRBV28; possibly TRBD1 or TRBD2 for D (6 bases each). V was shortened by 5 bases and J by 11 bases, with 16 bases between the two germline ends. This CDR3 contains 12 residues. CDR1 is MDHEN, CDR2 SYDVKM, per germline. The CDR3 sequence: CASSTPDYREYF. In DNA, the CDR3 is TGTGCCAGCAGTACGCCGGACTACAGGGAGTACTTC.